The present T cell receptor (beta chain) was sequenced within a study of response to subunit inactivated influenza vaccine. Between the trimmed V and J ends, which lost 5 bases and 6 bases, there was a span of 17 bases. This CDR3 is built from 15 residues. Germline-derived CDR1 and CDR2 are MDHEN and SYDVKM. A single record per CDR3 protein comes from TCRdb applying MiXCR to the RT-PCR reads. The sample shows about 650,000 distinct CDR3 sequences, approximately 14% of them seen only once. Specimen: PBMCs from blood, collected roughly 13 days after vaccination. The V gene is TRBV28, the J gene TRBJ2-1, with a tentative D call TRBD2 (6 bases). This clonotype originated in a man aged 50-59 years who received an inactivated influenza vaccine. The CDR3 bases are TGTGCCAGCAGTCTTGGGGTACTAGCAAGCAATGAGCAGTTCTTC. Translation: CASSLGVLASNEQFF.